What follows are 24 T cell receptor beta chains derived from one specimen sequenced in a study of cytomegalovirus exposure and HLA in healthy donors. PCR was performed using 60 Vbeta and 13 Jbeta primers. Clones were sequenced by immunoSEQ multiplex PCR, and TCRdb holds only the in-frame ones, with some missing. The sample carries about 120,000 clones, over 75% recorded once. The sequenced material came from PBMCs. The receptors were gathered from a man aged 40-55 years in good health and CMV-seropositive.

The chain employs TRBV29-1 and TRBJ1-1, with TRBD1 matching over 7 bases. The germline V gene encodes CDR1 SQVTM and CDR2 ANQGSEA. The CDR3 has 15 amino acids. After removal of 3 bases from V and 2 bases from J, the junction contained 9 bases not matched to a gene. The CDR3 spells CSVDPFRGTNTEAFF. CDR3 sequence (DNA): TGCAGCGTTGACCCGTTCAGGGGGACCAACACTGAAGCTTTCTTT.

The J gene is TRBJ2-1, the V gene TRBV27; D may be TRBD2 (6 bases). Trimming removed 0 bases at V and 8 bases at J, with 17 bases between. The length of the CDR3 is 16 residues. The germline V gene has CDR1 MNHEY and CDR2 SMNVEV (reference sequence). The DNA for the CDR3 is TGTGCCAGCAGTTTATCGATCGGAGGGGTCGACGATGAGCAGTTCTTC. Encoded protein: CASSLSIGGVDDEQFF.

Here the CDR3 reads CASSSTGVENTIYF. The CDR3, as DNA: TGTGCCAGCAGTTCCACAGGGGTCGAAAACACCATATATTTT. The chain carries TRBV6-6 and TRBJ1-3, with 7 bases lining up with TRBD1. The CDR3 sequence is 14 residues long. The germline gives CDR1 MNHNY, CDR2 SVGAGI (reference sequence). The V segment lost 4 bases and the J segment 6 bases; nucleotides outside the gene matches: 6.

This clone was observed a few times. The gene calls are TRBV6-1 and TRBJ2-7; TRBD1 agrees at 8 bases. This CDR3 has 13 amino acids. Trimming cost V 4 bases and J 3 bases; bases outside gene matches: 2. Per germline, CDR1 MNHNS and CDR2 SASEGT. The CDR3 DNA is TGTGCCAGCAGTGGTACAGGGGGCTACGAGCAGTACTTC. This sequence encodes CASSGTGGYEQYF.

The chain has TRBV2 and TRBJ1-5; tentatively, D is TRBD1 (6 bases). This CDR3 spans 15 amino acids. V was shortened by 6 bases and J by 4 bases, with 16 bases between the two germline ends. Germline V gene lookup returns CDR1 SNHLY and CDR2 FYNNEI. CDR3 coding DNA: TGTGCCAGCAGGGCGATAATCGGACAGAATCAGCCCCAGCATTTT. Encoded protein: CASRAIIGQNQPQHF.

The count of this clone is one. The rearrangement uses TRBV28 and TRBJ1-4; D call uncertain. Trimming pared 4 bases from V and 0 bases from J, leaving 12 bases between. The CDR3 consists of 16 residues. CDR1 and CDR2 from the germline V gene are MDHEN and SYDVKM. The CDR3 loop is CASSSQVAATNEKLFF. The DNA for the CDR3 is TGTGCCAGCAGTTCCCAAGTTGCGGCAACTAATGAAAAACTGTTTTTT.

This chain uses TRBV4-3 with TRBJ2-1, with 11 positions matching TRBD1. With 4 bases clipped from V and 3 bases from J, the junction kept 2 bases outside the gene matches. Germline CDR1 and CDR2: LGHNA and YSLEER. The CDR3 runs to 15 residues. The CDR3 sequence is CASSPGQGDYNEQFF. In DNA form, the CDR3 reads TGCGCCAGCAGCCCGGGACAGGGGGACTACAATGAGCAGTTCTTC.

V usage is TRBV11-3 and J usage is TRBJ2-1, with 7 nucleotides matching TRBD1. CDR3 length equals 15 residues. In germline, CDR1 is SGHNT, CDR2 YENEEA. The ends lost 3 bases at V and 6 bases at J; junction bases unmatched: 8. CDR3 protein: CASSFGDSQVNEQFF. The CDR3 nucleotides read TGTGCCAGCAGCTTCGGGGACAGTCAAGTCAATGAGCAGTTCTTC.

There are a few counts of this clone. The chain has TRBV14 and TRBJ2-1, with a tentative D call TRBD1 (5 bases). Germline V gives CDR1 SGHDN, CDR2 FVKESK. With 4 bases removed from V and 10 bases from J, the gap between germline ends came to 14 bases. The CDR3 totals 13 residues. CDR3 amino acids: CASSPQQGREQFF. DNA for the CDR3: TGTGCCAGCAGCCCCCAGCAGGGCAGGGAGCAGTTCTTC.

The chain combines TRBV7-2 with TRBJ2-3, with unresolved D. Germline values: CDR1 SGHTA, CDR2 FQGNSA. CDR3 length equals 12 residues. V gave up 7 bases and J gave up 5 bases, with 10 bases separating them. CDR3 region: CASTPSGDTQYF. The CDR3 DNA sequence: TGTGCCAGCACCCCGTCGGGAGATACGCAGTATTTT.

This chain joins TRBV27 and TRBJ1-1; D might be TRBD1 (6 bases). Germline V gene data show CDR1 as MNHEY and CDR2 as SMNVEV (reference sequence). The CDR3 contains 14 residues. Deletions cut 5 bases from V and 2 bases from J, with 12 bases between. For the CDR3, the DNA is TGTGCCAGCAGTATCCTACAGGGAAACACTGAAGCTTTCTTT. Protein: CASSILQGNTEAFF.

This chain's CDR3 is CASSLRHPGLAGVGENGELFF. The CDR3 nucleotides are TGTGCCAGTAGTCTGCGGCACCCGGGACTAGCGGGGGTTGGTGAGAACGGGGAGCTGTTTTTT. This chain links TRBV19 with TRBJ2-2; 14 positions match TRBD2. The J segment lost 7 bases and the V segment lost 5 bases, leaving 21 bases of the junction unmatched. Germline values: CDR1 LNHDA, CDR2 SQIVND (reference sequence). This CDR3 is built from 21 residues.

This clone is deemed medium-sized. The CDR3 DNA is TGCGCCAGCAGCCCTAGACAGGGTTTTAGTTCACCCCTCCACTTT. The encoded protein is CASSPRQGFSSPLHF. The chain recombines TRBV4-1 with TRBJ1-6, with 7 bases lining up with TRBD1. The CDR3 length is 15 residues. V was clipped by 4 bases and J by 9 bases; unmatched bases: 9. Germline V gene sequence: CDR1 MGHRA, CDR2 YSYEKL.

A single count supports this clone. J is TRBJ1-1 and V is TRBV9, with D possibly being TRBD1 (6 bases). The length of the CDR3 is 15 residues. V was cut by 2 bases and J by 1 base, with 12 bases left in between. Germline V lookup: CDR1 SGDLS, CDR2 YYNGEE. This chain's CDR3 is CASSVGGTSNTEAFF. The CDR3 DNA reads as TGTGCCAGCAGCGTTGGGGGCACATCGAACACTGAAGCTTTCTTT.

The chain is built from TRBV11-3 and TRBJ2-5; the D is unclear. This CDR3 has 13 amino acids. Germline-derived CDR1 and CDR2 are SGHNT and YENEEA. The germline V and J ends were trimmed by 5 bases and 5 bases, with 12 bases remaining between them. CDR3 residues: CASSRNTGETQYF. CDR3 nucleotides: TGTGCCAGCAGCCGCAATACCGGGGAGACCCAGTACTTC.

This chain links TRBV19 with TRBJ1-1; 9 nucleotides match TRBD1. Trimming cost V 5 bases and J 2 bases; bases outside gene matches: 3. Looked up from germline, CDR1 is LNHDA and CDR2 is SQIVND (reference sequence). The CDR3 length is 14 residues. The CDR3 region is CASSDRGRNTEAFF. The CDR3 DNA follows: TGTGCCAGTAGTGACAGGGGGAGAAACACTGAAGCTTTCTTT.

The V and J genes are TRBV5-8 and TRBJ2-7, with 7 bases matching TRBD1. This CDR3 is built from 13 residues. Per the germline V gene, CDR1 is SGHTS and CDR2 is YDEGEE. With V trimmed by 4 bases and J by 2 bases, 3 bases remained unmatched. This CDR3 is CASSRTGAYEQYF. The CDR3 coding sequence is TGTGCCAGCAGCCGGACAGGCGCCTACGAGCAGTACTTC.

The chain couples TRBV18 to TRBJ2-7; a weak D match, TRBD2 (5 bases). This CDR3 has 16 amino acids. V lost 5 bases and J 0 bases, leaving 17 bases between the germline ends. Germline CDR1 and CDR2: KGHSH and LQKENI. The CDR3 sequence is CASSSIGSFGSYEQYF. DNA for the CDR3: TGTGCCAGCTCATCGATAGGGAGTTTCGGCTCCTACGAGCAGTACTTC.

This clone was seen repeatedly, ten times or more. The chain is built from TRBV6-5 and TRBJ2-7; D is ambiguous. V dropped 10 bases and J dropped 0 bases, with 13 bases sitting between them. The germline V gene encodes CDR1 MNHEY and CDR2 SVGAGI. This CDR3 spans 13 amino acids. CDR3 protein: CATWAPSSYEQYF. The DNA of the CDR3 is TGTGCCACCTGGGCCCCAAGCTCCTACGAGCAGTACTTC.

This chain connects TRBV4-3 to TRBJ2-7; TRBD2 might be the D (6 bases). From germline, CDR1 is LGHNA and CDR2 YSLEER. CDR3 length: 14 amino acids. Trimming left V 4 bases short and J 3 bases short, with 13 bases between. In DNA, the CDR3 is TGCGCCAGCAGCCCAGGACCAGCGGGCTACGAGCAGTACTTC. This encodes CASSPGPAGYEQYF.

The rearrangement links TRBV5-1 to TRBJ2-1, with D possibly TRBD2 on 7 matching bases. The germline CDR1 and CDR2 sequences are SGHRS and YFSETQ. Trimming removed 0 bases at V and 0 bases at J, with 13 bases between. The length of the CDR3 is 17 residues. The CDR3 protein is CASSLEGGLGSYNEQFF. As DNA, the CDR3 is TGCGCCAGCAGCTTGGAGGGGGGGCTAGGCTCCTACAATGAGCAGTTCTTC.

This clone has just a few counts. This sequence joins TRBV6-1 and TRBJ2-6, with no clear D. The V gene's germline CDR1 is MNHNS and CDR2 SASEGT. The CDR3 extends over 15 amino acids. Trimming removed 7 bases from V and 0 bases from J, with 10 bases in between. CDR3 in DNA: TGTGCCAGCAACGCACAGTCCTCTGGGGCCAACGTCCTGACTTTC. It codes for CASNAQSSGANVLTF.

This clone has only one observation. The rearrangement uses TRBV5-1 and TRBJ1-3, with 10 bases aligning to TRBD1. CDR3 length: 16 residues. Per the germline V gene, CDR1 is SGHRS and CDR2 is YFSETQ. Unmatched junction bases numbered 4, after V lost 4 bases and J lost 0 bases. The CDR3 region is CASSGDRGLSGNTIYF. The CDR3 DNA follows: TGCGCCAGCAGCGGGGACAGGGGCCTCTCTGGAAACACCATATATTTT.

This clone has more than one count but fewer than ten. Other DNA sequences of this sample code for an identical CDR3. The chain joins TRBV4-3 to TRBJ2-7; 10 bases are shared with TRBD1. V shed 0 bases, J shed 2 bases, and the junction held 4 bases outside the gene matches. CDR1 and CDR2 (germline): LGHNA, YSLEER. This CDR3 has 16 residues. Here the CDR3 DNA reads TGCGCCAGCAGCCAAGATAGCGGACAGGGGGCCTACGAGCAGTACTTC. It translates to CASSQDSGQGAYEQYF.